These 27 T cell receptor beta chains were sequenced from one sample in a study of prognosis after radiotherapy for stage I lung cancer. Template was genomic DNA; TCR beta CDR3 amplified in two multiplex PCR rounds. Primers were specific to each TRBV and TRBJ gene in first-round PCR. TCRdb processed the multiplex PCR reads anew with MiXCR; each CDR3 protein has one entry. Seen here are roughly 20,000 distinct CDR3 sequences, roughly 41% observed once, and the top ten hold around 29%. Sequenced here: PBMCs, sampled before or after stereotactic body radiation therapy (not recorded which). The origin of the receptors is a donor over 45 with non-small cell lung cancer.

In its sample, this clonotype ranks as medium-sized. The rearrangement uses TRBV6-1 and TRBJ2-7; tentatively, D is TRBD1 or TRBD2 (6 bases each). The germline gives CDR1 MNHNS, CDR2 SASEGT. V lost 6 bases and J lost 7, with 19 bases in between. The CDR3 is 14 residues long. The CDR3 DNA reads TGTGCCAGCAGCCATAATTGGGGGGCTGGAGAGCAGTACTTC. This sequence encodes CASSHNWGAGEQYF.

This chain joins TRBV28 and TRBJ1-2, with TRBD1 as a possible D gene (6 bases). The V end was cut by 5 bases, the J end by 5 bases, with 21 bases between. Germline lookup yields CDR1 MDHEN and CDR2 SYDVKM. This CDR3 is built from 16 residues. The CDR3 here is CASSEGRGQGRYGYTF. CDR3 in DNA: TGTGCCAGCAGTGAAGGGCGGGGCCAGGGGAGATATGGCTACACCTTC.

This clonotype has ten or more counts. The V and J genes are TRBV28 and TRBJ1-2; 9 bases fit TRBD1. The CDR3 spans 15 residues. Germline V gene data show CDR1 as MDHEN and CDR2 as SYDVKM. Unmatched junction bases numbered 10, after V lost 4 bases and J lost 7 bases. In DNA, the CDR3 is TGTGCCAGCAGTTGGGGGCGACAGGGGGGTGGTGGCTACACCTTC. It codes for CASSWGRQGGGGYTF.

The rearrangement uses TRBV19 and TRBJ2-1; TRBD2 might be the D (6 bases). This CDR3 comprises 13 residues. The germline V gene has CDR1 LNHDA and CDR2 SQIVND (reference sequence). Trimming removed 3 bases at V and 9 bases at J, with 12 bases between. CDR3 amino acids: CASSMGLVREQFF. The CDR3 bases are TGTGCCAGTAGTATGGGACTCGTACGTGAGCAGTTCTTC.

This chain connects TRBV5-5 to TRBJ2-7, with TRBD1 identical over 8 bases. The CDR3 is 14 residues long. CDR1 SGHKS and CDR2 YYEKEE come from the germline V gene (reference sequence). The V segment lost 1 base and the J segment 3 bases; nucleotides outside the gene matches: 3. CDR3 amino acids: CASSLTGGIYEQYF. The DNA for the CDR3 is TGTGCCAGCAGCTTGACAGGGGGAATCTACGAGCAGTACTTC.

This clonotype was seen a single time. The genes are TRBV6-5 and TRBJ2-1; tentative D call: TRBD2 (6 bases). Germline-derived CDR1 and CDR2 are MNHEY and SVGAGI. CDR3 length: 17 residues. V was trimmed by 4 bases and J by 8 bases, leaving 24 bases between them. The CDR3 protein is CASSFGSGGLPRHEQFF. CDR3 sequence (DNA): TGTGCCAGCAGTTTCGGGTCCGGGGGTCTACCTCGCCATGAGCAGTTCTTC.

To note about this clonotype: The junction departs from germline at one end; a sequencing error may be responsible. CDR3 nucleotide sequence: TGTGCCATCAGTCCTCGACTAGCGGGAGGCCAAGATACCCAGTACTTC. As protein: CAISPRLAGGQDTQYF. V and J are TRBV28 and TRBJ2-5; 13 nucleotides agree with TRBD2. The CDR3 extends over 16 amino acids. Germline V gene lookup returns CDR1 MDHEN and CDR2 SYDVKM.

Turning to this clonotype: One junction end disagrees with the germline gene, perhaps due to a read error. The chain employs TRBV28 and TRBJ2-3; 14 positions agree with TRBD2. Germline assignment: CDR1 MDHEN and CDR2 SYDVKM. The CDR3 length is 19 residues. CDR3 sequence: CARHMGTSGSNLCTYTQYF. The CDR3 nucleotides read TGTGCCAGGCACATGGGGACTAGCGGGAGTAATCTCTGCACATATACGCAGTATTTT.

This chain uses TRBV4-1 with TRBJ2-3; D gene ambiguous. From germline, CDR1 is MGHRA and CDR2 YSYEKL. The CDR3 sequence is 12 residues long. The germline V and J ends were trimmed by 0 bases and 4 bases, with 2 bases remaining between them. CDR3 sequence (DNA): TGCGCCAGCAGCCAAGACTCAGATACGCAGTATTTT. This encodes CASSQDSDTQYF.

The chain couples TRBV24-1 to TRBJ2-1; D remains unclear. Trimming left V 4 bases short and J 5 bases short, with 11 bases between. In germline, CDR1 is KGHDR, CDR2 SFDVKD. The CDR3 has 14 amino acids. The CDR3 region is CATSDSRFHNEQFF. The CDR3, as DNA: TGTGCCACCAGTGACAGCCGTTTCCACAATGAGCAGTTCTTC.

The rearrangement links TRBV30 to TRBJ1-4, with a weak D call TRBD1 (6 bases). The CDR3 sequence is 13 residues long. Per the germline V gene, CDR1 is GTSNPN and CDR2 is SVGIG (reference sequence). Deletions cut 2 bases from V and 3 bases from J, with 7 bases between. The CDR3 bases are TGTGCCTGGAGTAGGGGGTCTAATGAAAAACTGTTTTTT. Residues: CAWSRGSNEKLFF.

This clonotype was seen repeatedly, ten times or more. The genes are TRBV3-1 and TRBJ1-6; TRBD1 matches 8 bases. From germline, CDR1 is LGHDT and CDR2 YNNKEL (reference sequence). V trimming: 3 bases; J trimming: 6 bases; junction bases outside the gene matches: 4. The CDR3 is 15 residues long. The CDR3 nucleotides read TGTGCCAGCAGCCATGAGGGGACAGGTAATTCACCCCTCCACTTT. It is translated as CASSHEGTGNSPLHF.

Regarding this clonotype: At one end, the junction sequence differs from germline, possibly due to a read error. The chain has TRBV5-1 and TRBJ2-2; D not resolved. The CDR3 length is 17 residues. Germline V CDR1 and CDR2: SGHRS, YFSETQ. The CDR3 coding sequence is TGCGCCAGTAGCTTGGAGCCCACAGTACCCAACACCGGGGAGCTGTTTTTT. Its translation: CASSLEPTVPNTGELFF.

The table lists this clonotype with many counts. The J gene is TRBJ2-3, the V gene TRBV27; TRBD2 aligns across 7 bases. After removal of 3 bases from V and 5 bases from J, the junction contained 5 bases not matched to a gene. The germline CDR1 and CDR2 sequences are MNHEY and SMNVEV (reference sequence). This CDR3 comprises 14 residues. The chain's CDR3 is CASSLYTSEDTQYF. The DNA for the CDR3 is TGTGCCAGCAGTTTGTACACTAGCGAAGATACGCAGTATTTT.

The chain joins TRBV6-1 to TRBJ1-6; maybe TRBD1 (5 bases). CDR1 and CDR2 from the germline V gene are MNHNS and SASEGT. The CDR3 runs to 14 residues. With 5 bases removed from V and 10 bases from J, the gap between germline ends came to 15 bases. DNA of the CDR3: TGTGCCAGCAGTCCAGGGACTGTTTACTCACCCCTCCACTTT. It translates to CASSPGTVYSPLHF.

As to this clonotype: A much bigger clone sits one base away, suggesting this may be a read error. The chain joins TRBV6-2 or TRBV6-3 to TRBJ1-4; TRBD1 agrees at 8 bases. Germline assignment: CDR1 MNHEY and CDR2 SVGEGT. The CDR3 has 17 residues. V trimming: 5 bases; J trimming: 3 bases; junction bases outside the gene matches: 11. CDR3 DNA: TGTGCCAGCAGTGCCGGGAGACAGGGGATGGCTAATGAAAAACTGTTTTTT. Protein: CASSAGRQGMANEKLFF.

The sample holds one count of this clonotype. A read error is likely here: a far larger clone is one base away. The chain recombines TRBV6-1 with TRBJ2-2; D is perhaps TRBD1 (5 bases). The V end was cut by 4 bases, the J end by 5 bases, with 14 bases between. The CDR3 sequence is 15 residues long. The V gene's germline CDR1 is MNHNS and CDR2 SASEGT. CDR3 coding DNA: TGTGCCAGCAGTGTTCAGGGCTGGAGAACCGGGGAGCTGTTTTTT. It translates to CASSVQGWRTGELFF.

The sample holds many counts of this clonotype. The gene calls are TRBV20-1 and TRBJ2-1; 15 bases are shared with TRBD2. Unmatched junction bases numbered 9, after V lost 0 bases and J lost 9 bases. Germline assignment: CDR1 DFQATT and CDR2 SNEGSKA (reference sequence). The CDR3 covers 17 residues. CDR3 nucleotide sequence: TGCAGTGCTAGAGATGGGACTAGCGGGAGGTCGGAGGGTGAGCAGTTCTTC. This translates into CSARDGTSGRSEGEQFF.

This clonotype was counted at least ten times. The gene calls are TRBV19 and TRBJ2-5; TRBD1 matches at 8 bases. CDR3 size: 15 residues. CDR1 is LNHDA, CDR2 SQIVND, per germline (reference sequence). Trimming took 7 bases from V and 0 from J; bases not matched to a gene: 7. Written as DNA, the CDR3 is TGTGCCAGTACCGAGACAGGGGCGTACCAAGAGACCCAGTACTTC. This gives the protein CASTETGAYQETQYF.

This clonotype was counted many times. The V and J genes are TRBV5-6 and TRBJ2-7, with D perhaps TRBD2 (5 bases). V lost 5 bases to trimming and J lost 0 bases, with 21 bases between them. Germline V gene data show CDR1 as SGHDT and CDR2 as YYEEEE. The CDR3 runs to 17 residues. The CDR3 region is CASRTTTSGTGSYEQYF. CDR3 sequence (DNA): TGTGCCAGCAGGACGACAACAAGCGGAACCGGCTCCTACGAGCAGTACTTC.

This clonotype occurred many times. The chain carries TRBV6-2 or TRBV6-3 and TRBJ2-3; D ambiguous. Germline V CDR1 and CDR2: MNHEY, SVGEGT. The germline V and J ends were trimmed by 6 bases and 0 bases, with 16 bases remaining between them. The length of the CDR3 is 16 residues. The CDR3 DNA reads TGTGCCAGCAGCCGACGGTCCACAACTAGCACAGATACGCAGTATTTT. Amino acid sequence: CASSRRSTTSTDTQYF.

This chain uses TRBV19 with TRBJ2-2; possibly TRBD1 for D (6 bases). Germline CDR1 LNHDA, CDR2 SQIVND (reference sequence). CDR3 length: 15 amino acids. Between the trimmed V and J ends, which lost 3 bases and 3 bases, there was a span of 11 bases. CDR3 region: CASSITGSDTGELFF. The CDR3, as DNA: TGTGCCAGTAGTATTACAGGGTCGGACACCGGGGAGCTGTTTTTT. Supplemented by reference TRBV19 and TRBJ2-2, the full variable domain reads DGGITQSPKYLFRKEGQNVTLSCEQNLNHDAMYWYRQDPGQGLRLIYYSQIVNDFQKGDIAEGYSVSREKKESFPLTVTSAQKNPTAFYLCASSITGSDTGELFFGEGSRLTVL.

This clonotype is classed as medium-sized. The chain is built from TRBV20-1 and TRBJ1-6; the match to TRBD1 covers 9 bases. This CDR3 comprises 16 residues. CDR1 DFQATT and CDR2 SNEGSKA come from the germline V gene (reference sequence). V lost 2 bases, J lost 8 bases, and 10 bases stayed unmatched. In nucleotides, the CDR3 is TGCAGTGCTAGAAAGGCGACAGGGGGGGACCATTCACCCCTCCACTTT. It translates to CSARKATGGDHSPLHF.

The CDR3 here is CASSSAGTTTDTQYF. The CDR3 DNA reads as TGTGCCAGCAGCTCCGCCGGGACTACTACAGATACGCAGTATTTT. The chain links TRBV7-3 to TRBJ2-3; 7 positions agree with TRBD2. Germline V CDR1 and CDR2: SGHTA, FQGTGA. The CDR3 is made up of 15 amino acids. J lost 3 bases, V lost 4 bases, and 7 bases had no gene match.

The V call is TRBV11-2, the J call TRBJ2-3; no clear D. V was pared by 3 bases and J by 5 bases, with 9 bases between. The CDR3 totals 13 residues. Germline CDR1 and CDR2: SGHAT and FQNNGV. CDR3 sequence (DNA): TGTGCCAGCAGCTTCGCCCCCGAAGATACGCAGTATTTT. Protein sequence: CASSFAPEDTQYF.

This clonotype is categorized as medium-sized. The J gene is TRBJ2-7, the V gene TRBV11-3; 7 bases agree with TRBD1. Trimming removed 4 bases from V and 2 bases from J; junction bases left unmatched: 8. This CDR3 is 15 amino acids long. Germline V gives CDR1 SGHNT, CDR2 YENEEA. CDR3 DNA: TGTGCCAGCAGCTCCCGGACAGGCCAAGCCTACGAGCAGTACTTC. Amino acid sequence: CASSSRTGQAYEQYF.

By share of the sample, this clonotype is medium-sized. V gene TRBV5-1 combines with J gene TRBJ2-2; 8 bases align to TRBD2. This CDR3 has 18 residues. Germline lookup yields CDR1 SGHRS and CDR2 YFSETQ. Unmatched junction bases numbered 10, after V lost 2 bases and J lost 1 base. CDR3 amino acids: CASSFGAGGRKNTGELFF. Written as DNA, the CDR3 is TGCGCCAGCAGCTTCGGGGCGGGAGGCCGAAAGAACACCGGGGAGCTGTTTTTT.